This is a list of T cell receptor beta chains from one sample in a study of a mutant IDH1 vaccine in newly diagnosed glioma. These receptors' targets are unknown. Profiled with immunoSEQ multiplex PCR; TCRdb holds only in-frame clones, not every one. This sample has approximately 37,000 clones, with about 75% found just once. The material was PBMCs, obtained from a glioma patient whose treatment included an IDH1 peptide vaccine. These TCRs come from a man in his fifties with glioma. Each CDR3 is given with its conserved first and last residue. The D gene is left open where the match is weak. For some rows the clone size is stated as once, few or many, or as a class when expanded; others skip it.

>TRBV18|.|TRBD1|TRBJ1-1|13
CASSQGANTEAFF
TGTGCCAGCTCACAGGGGGCGAACACTGAAGCTTTCTTT
>TRBV6-1|.|.|TRBJ1-1|14
CASSEAGHDTEAFF
TGTGCCAGCAGTGAGGCAGGTCACGACACTGAAGCTTTCTTT
>TRBV5-4|.|.|TRBJ2-3|14
CASSFQGSTDTQYF
TGTGCCAGCAGCTTCCAGGGGAGCACAGATACGCAGTATTTT
>TRBV10-3|medium-sized|.|TRBJ1-2|14
CAISESRDVYGYTF
TGTGCCATCAGTGAGTCGCGGGACGTCTATGGCTACACCTTC
>TRBV5-1|.|TRBD2|TRBJ2-7|15
CASSLTSGGWDEQYF
TGCGCCAGCAGCTTAACTAGCGGGGGATGGGACGAGCAGTACTTC
>TRBV7-2|.|.|TRBJ2-3|16
CASSTSPGTAADTQYF
TGTGCCAGCAGCACTTCGCCGGGGACCGCAGCAGATACGCAGTATTTT
>TRBV5-1|.|TRBD1|TRBJ1-4|17
CASSPRRTGATNEKLFF
TGCGCCAGCAGCCCGCGCCGGACAGGGGCAACTAATGAAAAACTGTTTTTT
>TRBV5-6|.|.|TRBJ1-2|14
CASSSPGREYGYTF
TGTGCCAGCAGCTCTCCGGGGAGGGAGTATGGCTACACCTTC
>TRBV19|.|.|TRBJ2-7|13
CATTSGGTYEQYF
TGTGCCACTACATCCGGAGGCACCTACGAGCAGTACTTC
>TRBV6-6|.|TRBD1|TRBJ1-3|14
CASILWAGGNTIYF
TGTGCCAGCATCCTCTGGGCAGGGGGGAACACCATATATTTT
>TRBV11-3|.|.|TRBJ2-7|11
CASSSGTEQYF
TGTGCCAGCAGCTCCGGGACGGAGCAGTACTTC
>TRBV6-1|.|.|TRBJ1-3|13
CASSTNSGNTIYF
TGTGCCAGCAGTACAAATTCTGGAAACACCATATATTTT
>TRBV2|.|.|TRBJ1-1|12
CATRRGNTEAFF
TGTGCCACCAGAAGAGGGAACACTGAAGCTTTCTTT
>TRBV2|few|.|TRBJ1-5|12
CASGDSLGPQHF
TGTGCCAGCGGTGACTCCCTTGGGCCCCAGCATTTT
>TRBV5-1|.|.|TRBJ2-7|14
CASSLAGGSYEQYF
TGCGCCAGCAGCTTGGCCGGGGGTTCCTACGAGCAGTACTTC
>TRBV4-1|.|TRBD1|TRBJ1-3|14
CASSQESRGDTIYF
TGCGCCAGCAGCCAAGAATCCAGGGGGGACACCATATATTTT
>TRBV4-1|.|.|TRBJ2-7|12
CASSRQGYEQYF
TGCGCCAGCAGCCGGCAGGGTTACGAGCAGTACTTC
>TRBV6-5|.|.|TRBJ2-7|13
CASSPRGSYEQYF
TGTGCCAGCAGTCCTCGGGGATCCTACGAGCAGTACTTC
>TRBV7-2|.|.|TRBJ2-7|14
CASSRLRNSYEQYF
TGTGCCAGCAGCCGACTTAGGAACTCCTACGAGCAGTACTTC
>TRBV15|.|TRBD1|TRBJ1-6|15
CATSREGTVYSPLHF
TGTGCCACCAGCAGAGAGGGGACAGTTTATTCACCCCTCCACTTT
>TRBV14|.|.|TRBJ1-5|13
CASSQTVEQPQHF
TGTGCCAGCAGCCAAACGGTCGAGCAGCCCCAGCATTTT
>TRBV25-1|.|.|TRBJ2-7|14
CASSEVDRSYEQYF
TGTGCCAGCAGTGAAGTCGACAGGTCATACGAGCAGTACTTC
>TRBV5-6|.|TRBD1|TRBJ2-7|18
CASSAGTGATFYDYEQYF
TGTGCCAGCAGCGCCGGGACAGGGGCGACCTTCTACGACTACGAGCAGTACTTC
>TRBV5-1|.|.|TRBJ1-5|14
CASSPGEGYQPQHF
TGCGCCAGCAGCCCCGGAGAGGGTTATCAGCCCCAGCATTTT
>TRBV11-2|.|.|TRBJ1-5|14
CASSLDAGSQPQHF
TGTGCCAGCAGCTTAGATGCGGGGTCTCAGCCCCAGCATTTT
>TRBV6-1|.|TRBD2|TRBJ2-7|15
CASSASSGGPYEQYF
TGTGCCAGCAGTGCATCTAGCGGGGGGCCCTACGAGCAGTACTTC
>TRBV9|once|TRBD2|TRBJ2-3|15
CASSVGSGGADTQYF
TGTGCCAGCAGCGTAGGATCGGGGGGGGCAGATACGCAGTATTTT
>TRBV14|.|.|TRBJ2-1|15
CASSQGGTTYNEQFF
TGTGCCAGCAGCCAAGGTGGGACAACCTACAATGAGCAGTTCTTC
>TRBV7-3|few|TRBD1|TRBJ2-7|13
CASSGQGGGEQYF
TGTGCCAGCAGCGGACAGGGTGGGGGCGAGCAGTACTTC
>TRBV7-9|.|TRBD1|TRBJ2-7|14
CASEWTGGSYEQYF
TGTGCCAGCGAATGGACAGGGGGCTCGTACGAGCAGTACTTC
>TRBV28|.|.|TRBJ1-5|14
CASSLNEGNQPQHF
TGTGCCAGCAGTTTAAACGAAGGAAATCAGCCCCAGCATTTT